This T cell receptor (beta chain) was identified in a study of healthy donors' naive CD4 and CD8 T cells. Starting from approximately 500 ng of total RNA, TCR libraries were made with linear amplification. One entry per CDR3 protein, called by TCRdb with MiXCR from the reads. The repertoire consists of 150,000 to 200,000 distinct CDR3 sequences, with over 60% occurring once and the leading ten covering roughly 2.3%. Germline values: CDR1 SQVTM, CDR2 ANQGSEA. The junction had 3 bases not matched to a gene; V was cut back by 7 bases and J by 3 bases. This CDR3 is built from 12 residues. The receptor's source is a pool of human donors in good health; the sample pools cells from several healthy donors. Sequenced: naive CD4+ and CD8+ T cells sorted from blood, pooled from several donors. The rearrangement joins TRBV29-1 to TRBJ2-3; TRBD2 agrees at 8 bases. The CDR3 is CSASGGTDTQYF. CDR3 sequence (DNA): TGCAGCGCCTCGGGGGGGACAGATACGCAGTATTTT.